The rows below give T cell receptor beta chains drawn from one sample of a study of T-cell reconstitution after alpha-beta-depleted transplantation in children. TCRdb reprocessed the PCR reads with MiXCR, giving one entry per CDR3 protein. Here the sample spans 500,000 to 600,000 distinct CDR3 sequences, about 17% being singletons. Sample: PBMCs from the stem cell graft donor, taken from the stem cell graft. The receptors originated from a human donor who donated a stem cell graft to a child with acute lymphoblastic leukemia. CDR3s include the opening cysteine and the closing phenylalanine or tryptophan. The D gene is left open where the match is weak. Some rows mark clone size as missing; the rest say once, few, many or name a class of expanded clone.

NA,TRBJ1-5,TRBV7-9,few,CASSSPTGFAQHF,TGTGCCAGCAGCTCCCCTACAGGGTTCGCCCAGCATTTT
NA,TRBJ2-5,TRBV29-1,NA,CCAGQETQYF,TGCTGTGCGGGCCAAGAGACCCAGTACTTC
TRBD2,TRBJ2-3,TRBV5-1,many,CASSPAGGTQYF,TGCGCCAGCAGCCCTGCGGGGGGTACGCAGTATTTT
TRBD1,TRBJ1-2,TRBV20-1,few,CSASGGFRDYGYTF,TGCAGTGCGTCAGGGGGGTTTCGGGACTATGGCTACACCTTC
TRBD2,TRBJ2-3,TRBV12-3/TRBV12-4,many,CASSRLAGTDTQYF,TGTGCCAGCAGCCGACTAGCGGGGACAGATACGCAGTATTTT
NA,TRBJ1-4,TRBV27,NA,CASSLSRGFGAEKLFF,TGTGCCAGCAGTTTAAGTAGGGGTTTCGGGGCCGAAAAACTGTTTTTT
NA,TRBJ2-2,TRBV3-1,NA,CASSPISGQNTGELFF,TGTGCCAGCAGCCCTATCTCAGGACAGAACACCGGGGAGCTGTTTTTT
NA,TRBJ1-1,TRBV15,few,CATSIISGNTEAFF,TGTGCCACCAGCATTATATCCGGGAACACTGAAGCTTTCTTT
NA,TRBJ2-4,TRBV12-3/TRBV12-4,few,CASSSRMAGLNIQYF,TGTGCCAGCAGTTCTCGAATGGCGGGCCTAAACATTCAGTACTTC
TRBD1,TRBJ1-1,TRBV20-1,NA,CSASGTAMNTEAFF,TGCAGTGCTAGTGGGACAGCCATGAACACTGAAGCTTTCTTT
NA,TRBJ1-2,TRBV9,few,CASSVSPRTYGYTF,TGTGCCAGCAGCGTATCACCCAGGACTTATGGCTACACCTTC
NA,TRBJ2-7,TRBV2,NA,CASTRDYEQYF,TGTGCCAGCACCCGGGACTACGAGCAGTACTTC
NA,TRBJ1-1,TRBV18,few,CASSLESRGKSEAFF,TGTGCCAGCTCCCTTGAGTCTCGGGGGAAAAGTGAAGCTTTCTTT
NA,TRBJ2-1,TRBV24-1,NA,CATSGDNEQFF,TGTGCCACCAGTGGCGACAATGAGCAGTTCTTC
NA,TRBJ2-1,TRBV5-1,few,CASSFPGFDEQFF,TGCGCCAGCAGCTTCCCAGGGTTTGATGAGCAGTTCTTC
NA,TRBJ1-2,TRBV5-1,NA,CASSLAIGAYGYTF,TGCGCCAGCAGCTTGGCCATAGGGGCCTATGGCTACACCTTC
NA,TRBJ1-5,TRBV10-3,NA,CAISDGGSNQPQHF,TGTGCCATCAGTGATGGGGGAAGCAATCAGCCCCAGCATTTT
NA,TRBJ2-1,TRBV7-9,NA,CASSSGTVTYNEQFF,TGTGCCAGCAGTTCGGGGACTGTAACCTACAATGAGCAGTTCTTC
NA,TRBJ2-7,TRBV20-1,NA,CSARDQWVEYEQYF,TGCAGTGCTAGAGATCAGTGGGTAGAATACGAGCAGTACTTC
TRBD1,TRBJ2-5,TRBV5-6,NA,CASSSWDRVETQYF,TGTGCCAGCAGCTCCTGGGACAGGGTTGAGACCCAGTACTTC
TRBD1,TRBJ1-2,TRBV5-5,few,CASSFGTGNYGYTF,TGTGCCAGCAGCTTCGGGACAGGGAACTATGGCTACACCTTC
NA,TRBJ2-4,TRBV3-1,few,CASSQVKSGPAKNIQYF,TGTGCCAGCAGCCAAGTAAAATCTGGGCCAGCCAAAAACATTCAGTACTTC
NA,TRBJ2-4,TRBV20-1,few,CSATRERQLAKNIQYF,TGCAGTGCTACCAGAGAGAGACAGCTAGCCAAAAACATTCAGTACTTC
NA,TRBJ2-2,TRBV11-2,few,CASSSMLSTGELFF,TGTGCCAGCAGCTCTATGTTGAGCACCGGGGAGCTGTTTTTT
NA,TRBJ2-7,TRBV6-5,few,CASSYIRGPTYEQYF,TGTGCCAGCAGTTATATTCGGGGGCCCACCTACGAGCAGTACTTC
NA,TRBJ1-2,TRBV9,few,CASSDYGGTHGYTF,TGTGCCAGCAGCGATTATGGGGGTACACACGGCTACACCTTC
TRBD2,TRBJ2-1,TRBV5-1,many,CASRASGRDEQFF,TGCGCCAGCAGGGCTAGCGGGAGGGATGAGCAGTTCTTC
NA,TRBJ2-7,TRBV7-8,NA,CASSLSRTRATYEQYF,TGTGCCAGCAGCTTATCCCGGACACGTGCAACCTACGAGCAGTACTTC
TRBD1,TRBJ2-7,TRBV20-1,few,CSAGDRGPGPYEQYF,TGCAGTGCGGGGGACAGGGGGCCAGGCCCCTACGAGCAGTACTTC
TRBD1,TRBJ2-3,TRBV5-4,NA,CASSLVDRVTDTQYF,TGTGCCAGCAGCTTGGTCGACAGGGTAACAGATACGCAGTATTTT
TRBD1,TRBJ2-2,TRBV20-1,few,CSARDAGQGNTGELFF,TGCAGTGCTAGAGATGCGGGACAGGGGAACACCGGGGAGCTGTTTTTT